Below, one T cell receptor (beta chain) is given with its context. This record belongs to a study of T cells after yellow fever vaccination. TCRdb processed the 5' RACE reads anew with MiXCR; each CDR3 protein has one entry. The table includes roughly 250,000 distinct CDR3 sequences, approximately 13% detected once. Germline V gene sequence: CDR1 LNHDA, CDR2 SQIVND (reference sequence). Deletions cut 5 bases from V and 2 bases from J, with 10 bases between. The CDR3 has 13 residues. Sequences were derived from CD4+ T cells sorted from PBMCs, sampled 45 days after the yellow fever booster vaccination. The sequence was collected from a young man who received the YFV17D yellow fever vaccine. The chain employs TRBV19 and TRBJ2-7; D might be TRBD2 (6 bases). CDR3 nucleotides: TGTGCCAGTAGTGTGGGACTGACCTACGAGCAGTACTTC. Translating it yields CASSVGLTYEQYF.